The clone carrying this T cell receptor beta chain was seen more than once but under ten times. Its antigen is unknown. Clones were sequenced by immunoSEQ multiplex PCR, and TCRdb holds only the in-frame ones, with some missing. The data contain more than 80,000 clones, over 75% of them singletons. CDR1 is SGHTA, CDR2 FQGNSA, per germline. V lost 11 bases and J lost 6, with 14 bases in between. This CDR3 is 12 amino acids long. Baseline, cycle 4 day 1, and cycle 7 day 1 were the blood sampling points. The data were obtained in a study of OX40 agonist ivuxolimab in advanced cancers. Study background: In this trial design, patients received ivuxolimab intravenously at 0.01 to 10 mg/kg every 2 weeks.

Study-level results: Among patients with partial responses at 0.1-3.0 mg/kg, clonal expansion was among the lowest.

This sequence originates from an adult with an advanced solid tumor such as melanoma, head and neck, liver or kidney cancer. The V gene is TRBV7-2, the J gene TRBJ2-1; D is unclear. Material: CD4+ or CD8+ T cells sorted from blood, obtained in a trial of the OX40 agonist ivuxolimab. CDR3 sequence: CAEAGFSNEQFF. In nucleotides, the CDR3 is TGTGCCGAGGCAGGATTCTCCAATGAGCAGTTCTTC. The entire variable domain, with the rest obtained from reference TRBV7-2 and TRBJ2-1, is as follows: GAGVSQSPSNKVTEKGKDVELRCDPISGHTALYWYRQSLGQGLEFLIYFQGNSAPDKSGLPSDRFSAERTGGSVSTLTIQRTQQEDSAVYLCAEAGFSNEQFFGPGTRLTVL.